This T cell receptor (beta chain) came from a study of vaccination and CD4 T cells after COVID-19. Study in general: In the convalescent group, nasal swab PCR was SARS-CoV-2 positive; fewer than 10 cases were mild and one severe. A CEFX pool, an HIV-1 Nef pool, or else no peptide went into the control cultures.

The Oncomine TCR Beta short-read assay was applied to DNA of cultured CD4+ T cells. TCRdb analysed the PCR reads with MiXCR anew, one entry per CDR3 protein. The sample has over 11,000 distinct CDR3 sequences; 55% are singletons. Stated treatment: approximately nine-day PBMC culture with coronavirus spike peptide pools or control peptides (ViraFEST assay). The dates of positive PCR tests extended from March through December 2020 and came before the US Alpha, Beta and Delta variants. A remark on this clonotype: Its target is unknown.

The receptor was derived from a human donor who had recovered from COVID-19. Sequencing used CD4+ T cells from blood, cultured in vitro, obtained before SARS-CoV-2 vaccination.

This CDR3 is CASRNRAPSTDTQYF. In nucleotides, the CDR3 is TGTGCCAGCAGGAACAGGGCCCCTAGCACAGATACGCAGTATTTT. This chain uses TRBV6-1 with TRBJ2-3; weak D call: TRBD1 (6 bases). This CDR3 region has 15 residues. Germline CDR1 is MNHNS and CDR2 is SASEGT. Trimming pared 6 bases from V and 0 bases from J, leaving 13 bases between.